A selection of T cell receptor beta chains follows, all from one sample in a study of cytotoxic CD8 clonotypes in ibrutinib-treated CLL. Method: immunoSEQ multiplex PCR; TCRdb's copy keeps in-frame clones and lacks some. The sample has about 84,000 clones, 70% to 90% seen once. Specimen: PBMCs, collected before ibrutinib treatment. The receptors stem from a human donor with chronic lymphocytic leukemia. The CDR3 runs from the conserved cysteine through the conserved F or W. Each record gives: clone size, J gene, D gene, CDR3 length, V gene, CDR3 protein, CDR3 DNA. The D gene is left open where the match is weak. Clone size is shown for a subset of rows, as once, few, many or a class of expanded clone.

clone size: NA; J gene: TRBJ2-1; D gene: TRBD2; CDR3 length: 15; V gene: TRBV9; CDR3 protein: CASSLRGTSFDEQFF; CDR3 DNA: TGTGCCAGCAGCCTCCGGGGGACTAGCTTCGATGAGCAGTTCTTC
clone size: NA; J gene: TRBJ2-7; D gene: TRBD1; CDR3 length: 16; V gene: TRBV27; CDR3 protein: CASRPLRGSPSYEQYF; CDR3 DNA: TGTGCCAGCAGACCCCTCAGGGGGTCCCCCTCCTACGAGCAGTACTTC
clone size: NA; J gene: TRBJ1-3; D gene: TRBD1; CDR3 length: 14; V gene: TRBV7-3; CDR3 protein: CASSRGQPGNTIYF; CDR3 DNA: TGTGCCAGCAGCCGGGGACAGCCTGGAAACACCATATATTTT
clone size: NA; J gene: TRBJ2-1; D gene: TRBD2; CDR3 length: 16; V gene: TRBV27; CDR3 protein: CASSFLTSGNYNEQFF; CDR3 DNA: TGTGCCAGCAGTTTTTTGACTAGCGGGAATTACAATGAGCAGTTCTTC
clone size: NA; J gene: TRBJ2-4; D gene: NA; CDR3 length: 15; V gene: TRBV10-2; CDR3 protein: CASPRVLLAKNIQYF; CDR3 DNA: TGCGCCAGCCCCAGAGTTCTACTAGCCAAAAACATTCAGTACTTC
clone size: NA; J gene: TRBJ1-3; D gene: NA; CDR3 length: 14; V gene: TRBV5-1; CDR3 protein: CASSLGQAGNTIYF; CDR3 DNA: TGCGCCAGCAGCTTGGGACAAGCGGGAAACACCATATATTTT
clone size: NA; J gene: TRBJ1-5; D gene: NA; CDR3 length: 15; V gene: TRBV4-1; CDR3 protein: CASSHGTNNNQPQHF; CDR3 DNA: TGCGCCAGCAGCCATGGGACAAATAATAATCAGCCCCAGCATTTT
clone size: NA; J gene: TRBJ2-7; D gene: TRBD2; CDR3 length: 15; V gene: TRBV10-1; CDR3 protein: CASSPGLAGSHEQYF; CDR3 DNA: TGCGCCAGCAGCCCCGGACTAGCGGGATCCCACGAGCAGTACTTC
clone size: NA; J gene: TRBJ2-3; D gene: NA; CDR3 length: 14; V gene: TRBV11-3; CDR3 protein: CASSLDLRQNTQYF; CDR3 DNA: TGTGCCAGCAGCTTAGATTTGAGGCAAAATACGCAGTATTTT
clone size: NA; J gene: TRBJ1-4; D gene: NA; CDR3 length: 15; V gene: TRBV18; CDR3 protein: CASSLSRGANEKLFF; CDR3 DNA: TGTGCCAGCTCACTTAGCAGGGGAGCTAATGAAAAACTGTTTTTT
clone size: NA; J gene: TRBJ1-5; D gene: TRBD1; CDR3 length: 16; V gene: TRBV7-2; CDR3 protein: CASSPSDRGWSQPQHF; CDR3 DNA: TGTGCCAGCAGCCCGTCGGACAGGGGTTGGAGTCAGCCCCAGCATTTT
clone size: NA; J gene: TRBJ1-1; D gene: NA; CDR3 length: 14; V gene: TRBV7-9; CDR3 protein: CASSSNRVGTEAFF; CDR3 DNA: TGTGCCAGCAGCTCTAACAGGGTTGGTACTGAAGCTTTCTTT
clone size: NA; J gene: TRBJ1-1; D gene: NA; CDR3 length: 15; V gene: TRBV27; CDR3 protein: CASTSRGGLNTEAFF; CDR3 DNA: TGTGCCAGCACCTCTAGGGGGGGGTTGAACACTGAAGCTTTCTTT
clone size: NA; J gene: TRBJ2-6; D gene: NA; CDR3 length: 13; V gene: TRBV6-5; CDR3 protein: CASKVAGANVLTF; CDR3 DNA: TGTGCCAGCAAGGTAGCTGGGGCCAACGTCCTGACTTTC
clone size: NA; J gene: TRBJ1-5; D gene: NA; CDR3 length: 13; V gene: TRBV6-1; CDR3 protein: CASTVDSNQPQHF; CDR3 DNA: TGTGCCAGTACCGTAGACAGTAATCAGCCCCAGCATTTT
clone size: few; J gene: TRBJ2-3; D gene: NA; CDR3 length: 16; V gene: TRBV25-1; CDR3 protein: CASSAKPGRNTDTQYF; CDR3 DNA: TGTGCCAGCAGTGCGAAACCGGGACGAAACACAGATACGCAGTATTTT
clone size: NA; J gene: TRBJ1-1; D gene: NA; CDR3 length: 15; V gene: TRBV7-3; CDR3 protein: CASSVEGGKNTEAFF; CDR3 DNA: TGTGCCAGCAGTGTTGAGGGAGGGAAAAACACTGAAGCTTTCTTT
clone size: NA; J gene: TRBJ2-7; D gene: TRBD1; CDR3 length: 14; V gene: TRBV7-8; CDR3 protein: CASSYRQGAYEQYF; CDR3 DNA: TGTGCCAGCAGCTATCGACAGGGGGCGTACGAGCAGTACTTC
clone size: once; J gene: TRBJ2-6; D gene: NA; CDR3 length: 17; V gene: TRBV19; CDR3 protein: CASSISDRLSGANVLTF; CDR3 DNA: TGTGCCAGTAGTATTAGCGACCGACTCTCTGGGGCCAACGTCCTGACTTTC
clone size: NA; J gene: TRBJ1-4; D gene: TRBD1; CDR3 length: 15; V gene: TRBV29-1; CDR3 protein: CSVRQGAATNEKLFF; CDR3 DNA: TGCAGCGTTCGACAGGGAGCGGCAACTAATGAAAAACTGTTTTTT
clone size: NA; J gene: TRBJ2-3; D gene: NA; CDR3 length: 15; V gene: TRBV5-4; CDR3 protein: CASSLFGGQVDTQYF; CDR3 DNA: TGTGCCAGCAGCTTGTTTGGGGGACAAGTAGATACGCAGTATTTT
clone size: NA; J gene: TRBJ2-7; D gene: NA; CDR3 length: 12; V gene: TRBV30; CDR3 protein: CAWSGRAYEQYF; CDR3 DNA: TGTGCCTGGAGTGGGAGAGCCTACGAGCAGTACTTC
clone size: many; J gene: TRBJ1-2; D gene: NA; CDR3 length: 14; V gene: TRBV19; CDR3 protein: CASRLQAGNYGYTF; CDR3 DNA: TGTGCCAGTAGACTTCAAGCAGGGAACTATGGCTACACCTTC
clone size: NA; J gene: TRBJ2-2; D gene: NA; CDR3 length: 13; V gene: TRBV9; CDR3 protein: CASSYRNTGELFF; CDR3 DNA: TGTGCCAGCAGCTATAGGAACACCGGGGAGCTGTTTTTT
clone size: few; J gene: TRBJ1-2; D gene: NA; CDR3 length: 14; V gene: TRBV27; CDR3 protein: CASSPHSDRIGYTF; CDR3 DNA: TGTGCCAGCAGTCCACACTCCGACAGGATAGGCTACACCTTC
clone size: once; J gene: TRBJ2-3; D gene: TRBD2; CDR3 length: 15; V gene: TRBV4-1; CDR3 protein: CASTWREGSTDTQYF; CDR3 DNA: TGCGCCAGCACTTGGCGGGAGGGAAGCACAGATACGCAGTATTTT
clone size: NA; J gene: TRBJ2-7; D gene: TRBD1; CDR3 length: 15; V gene: TRBV28; CDR3 protein: CASSSRTGLTYEQYF; CDR3 DNA: TGTGCCAGCAGTTCCCGGACAGGTTTGACCTACGAGCAGTACTTC
clone size: once; J gene: TRBJ1-5; D gene: TRBD1; CDR3 length: 14; V gene: TRBV4-1; CDR3 protein: CASSQEQGRQPQHF; CDR3 DNA: TGCGCCAGCAGCCAAGAACAGGGGCGTCAGCCCCAGCATTTT
clone size: NA; J gene: TRBJ1-5; D gene: TRBD1; CDR3 length: 14; V gene: TRBV19; CDR3 protein: CASNPGQAYQPQHF; CDR3 DNA: TGTGCCAGTAATCCGGGACAGGCTTATCAGCCCCAGCATTTT
clone size: NA; J gene: TRBJ1-3; D gene: NA; CDR3 length: 18; V gene: TRBV28; CDR3 protein: CASRLSATGSLSGNTIYF; CDR3 DNA: TGTGCCAGCAGACTATCCGCTACAGGGAGCTTATCGGGAAACACCATATATTTT
clone size: NA; J gene: TRBJ1-4; D gene: NA; CDR3 length: 15; V gene: TRBV15; CDR3 protein: CATSRGGHHNEKLFF; CDR3 DNA: TGTGCCACCAGCAGAGGCGGACACCATAATGAAAAACTGTTTTTT
clone size: NA; J gene: TRBJ2-5; D gene: NA; CDR3 length: 13; V gene: TRBV5-5; CDR3 protein: CASSPRAGETQYF; CDR3 DNA: TGTGCCAGCAGCCCGCGGGCGGGAGAGACCCAGTACTTC